This TCR beta chain was sequenced for a study of blood T cell repertoires in COVID-19. TCRdb's copy holds only in-frame clones and misses some; the assay was immunoSEQ multiplex PCR. The profile shows tens of thousands of clones, around 90% of them singletons. Source material: peripheral blood. The clonotype originates from a man in his fifties with acute or convalescent COVID-19.

As DNA, the CDR3 is TGTGCCAGCAGTAGAACAGGGGGCGCGAATGGGGCCAACGTCCTGACTTTC. This gives the protein CASSRTGGANGANVLTF. The chain links TRBV9 to TRBJ2-6, with 9 bases matching TRBD1. The germline gives CDR1 SGDLS, CDR2 YYNGEE. V dropped 5 bases and J dropped 3; count of bases not matched to a gene: 9. This CDR3 has 17 residues. The variable domain in full, completed from reference TRBV9 and TRBJ2-6, reads DSGVTQTPKHLITATGQRVTLRCSPRSGDLSVYWYQQSLDQGLQFLIQYYNGEERAKGNILERFSAQQFPDLHSELNLSSLELGDSALYFCASSRTGGANGANVLTFGAGSRLTVL.